This is a list of T cell receptor beta chains from one sample in a study of blood T cells in healthy people across ages. From the 5' RACE reads, TCRdb called clonotypes with MiXCR, one entry per CDR3 protein. The sample yields about a million distinct CDR3 sequences, roughly 50% seen once. Sequencing was performed on blood. All receptors come from a woman aged 55-75 years in good health. Both conserved end residues are trimmed from each CDR3. Fields, in order: CDR3 length, V gene, CDR3 protein.

>17|TRBV4-3
ASSPGTSGRASIYNEQY
>13|TRBV4-2
ASSQGISGSWEQF
>13|TRBV12-3/TRBV12-4
ASSPRTGADYGYT
>14|TRBV7-2
ASSLAFSGRAYEQY
>16|TRBV28
ASSPPGGALADNSPLH
>11|TRBV30
AWNNVMNTEAF
>18|TRBV3-1
ASSPTGLAGEQATGETQY
>13|TRBV5-1
AGSLTGLGHDEQF
>15|TRBV12-3/TRBV12-4
ASIANTGLYGANVLT
>14|TRBV24-1
ATGGTGTGGTDTQY
>16|TRBV4-2
ASSQGVLAGAGGYEQY
>11|TRBV20-1
SAAGGPYNEQF
>14|TRBV3-1
ASSQPPDSYTGELF
>13|TRBV4-3
ASSQVFLAGVEQY
>11|TRBV12-3/TRBV12-4
ASSFRGYSEQY
>15|TRBV6-1
ASSGGTPGGPMNEQF
>11|TRBV14
ASSQGGHETQY
>13|TRBV6-5
ASRGGARYTGELF
>13|TRBV6-4
ASSTGTGTGNEQF
>15|TRBV11-2
ASVQEGWRPSYNEQY
>12|TRBV7-2
ASRETSGRNEQY
>10|TRBV6-6
ASSQPGGTQY
>16|TRBV5-1
ASSLGSWRARSYNEQF
>10|TRBV9
ASSVADTEAF
>12|TRBV10-1
ASSAGTTSATQY
>11|TRBV6-2/TRBV6-3
ASRDGGPYGYT
>12|TRBV11-3
ASSLSGLDGELF
>11|TRBV7-2
ASSPDRGNTIY
>12|TRBV18
ASSRADSYYGYT
>13|TRBV4-2
ASSQGVTGNQPQH
>13|TRBV12-3/TRBV12-4
ASSFLGQGAGEQY